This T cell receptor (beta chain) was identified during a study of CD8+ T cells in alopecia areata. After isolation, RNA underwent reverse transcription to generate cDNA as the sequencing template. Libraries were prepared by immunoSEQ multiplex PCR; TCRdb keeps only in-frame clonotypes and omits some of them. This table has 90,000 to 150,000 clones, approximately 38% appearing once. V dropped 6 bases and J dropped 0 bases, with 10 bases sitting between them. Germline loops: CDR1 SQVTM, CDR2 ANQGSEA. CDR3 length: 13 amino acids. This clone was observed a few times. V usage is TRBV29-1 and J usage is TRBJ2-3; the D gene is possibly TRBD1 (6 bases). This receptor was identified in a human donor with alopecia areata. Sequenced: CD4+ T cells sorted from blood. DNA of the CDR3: TGCAGCGTGGGGGCGGGTAGCACAGATACGCAGTATTTT. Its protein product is CSVGAGSTDTQYF.